These 5 T cell receptor beta chains originate from one sample sequenced in a study of beta chain features in type 1 diabetes. Antigens of these TCRs are unknown. Expressed TCRB transcripts were sequenced, since all the RNA that had been isolated was reverse transcribed. Produced via immunoSEQ multiplex PCR; TCRdb's table is partial and in-frame only. Among about 240,000 clones listed, approximately 15% were seen once. Broader study findings: All four CD4+ subsets from Type 1 diabetes patients carried moderately but significantly shorter TCRB CDR3s.

The sequencing input was naive CD4+ T cells from blood. The receptor source for this set is a man aged 30 to 39 with type 1 diabetes.

This clone was seen a few times. This chain links TRBV4-1 with TRBJ2-2, with 7 bases fitting TRBD2. The CDR3 loop spans 13 amino acids. Trimming removed 3 bases from V and 8 bases from J; junction bases left unmatched: 3. Germline V gives CDR1 MGHRA, CDR2 YSYEKL. The CDR3 DNA sequence: TGCGCCAGCAGCCAGAGCGGGGTTGGGGAGCTGTTTTTT. This codes for CASSQSGVGELFF.

A few counts support this clone. This chain joins TRBV7-2 and TRBJ1-2, with a weak D call TRBD1 (5 bases). CDR3 size: 15 residues. V lost 4 bases and J lost 4, with 16 bases in between. Germline CDR1 reads SGHTA; CDR2 reads FQGNSA. The DNA for the CDR3 is TGTGCCAGCAGCTATGGCCGGGGGGGAACCTATGGCTACACCTTC. This codes for CASSYGRGGTYGYTF. Variable domain in full (rest from reference TRBV7-2 and TRBJ1-2): GAGVSQSPSNKVTEKGKDVELRCDPISGHTALYWYRQSLGQGLEFLIYFQGNSAPDKSGLPSDRFSAERTGGSVSTLTIQRTQQEDSAVYLCASSYGRGGTYGYTFGSGTRLTVV.

J is TRBJ2-5 and V is TRBV4-2, with 8 nucleotides matching TRBD2. The CDR3 is 14 residues long. Germline V gene sequence: CDR1 LGHNA, CDR2 YNFKEQ. The V gene end was trimmed by 3 bases and the J gene end by 4 bases; junction bases not matched to a gene: 4. The CDR3 bases are TGTGCCAGCAGCCACGGACGGGAGGGAGAGACCCAGTACTTC. Protein sequence: CASSHGREGETQYF.

The chain is built from TRBV15 and TRBJ2-1; D gene unclear. CDR3 size: 16 residues. V was clipped by 5 bases and J by 6 bases, with 20 bases between them. Germline lookup yields CDR1 LNHNV and CDR2 YYDKDF (reference sequence). The DNA for the CDR3 is TGTGCCACCAGCTCTACGTCCGGAGTAGGCGGCAATGAGCAGTTCTTC. Protein sequence: CATSSTSGVGGNEQFF.

This clone occurred a few times. J is TRBJ2-3 and V is TRBV5-4; a possible D gene is TRBD1 (5 bases). This CDR3 comprises 14 residues. Trimming shortened V by 4 bases and J by 6 bases, and 15 bases separated the two germline ends. Germline CDR1 SGHNT, CDR2 YYREEE (reference sequence). The CDR3 sequence is CASSPLGVADTQYF. CDR3 DNA: TGTGCCAGCAGCCCGTTAGGGGTGGCTGATACGCAGTATTTT.